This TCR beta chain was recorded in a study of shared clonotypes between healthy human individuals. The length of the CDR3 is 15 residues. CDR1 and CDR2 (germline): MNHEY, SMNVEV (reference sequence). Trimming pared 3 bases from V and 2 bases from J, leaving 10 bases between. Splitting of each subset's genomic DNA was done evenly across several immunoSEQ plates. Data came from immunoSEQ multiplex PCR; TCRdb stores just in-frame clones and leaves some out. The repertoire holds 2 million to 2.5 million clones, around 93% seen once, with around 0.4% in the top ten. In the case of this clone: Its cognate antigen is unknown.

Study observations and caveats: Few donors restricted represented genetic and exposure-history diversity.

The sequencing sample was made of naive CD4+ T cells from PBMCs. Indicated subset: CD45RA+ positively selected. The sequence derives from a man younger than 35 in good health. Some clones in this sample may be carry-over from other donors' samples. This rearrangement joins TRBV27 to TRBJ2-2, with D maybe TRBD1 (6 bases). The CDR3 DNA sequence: TGTGCCAGCAGTTTGATAGGGGGTAACACCGGGGAGCTGTTTTTT. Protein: CASSLIGGNTGELFF.